At least ten counts were recorded for the clone carrying this TCR beta chain. The assay was immunoSEQ multiplex PCR, and TCRdb's table has in-frame clones only and misses some. The sample has 1 million to 1.3 million clones, about 80% seen once. This CDR3 contains 12 residues. Germline CDR1 LNHDA, CDR2 SQIVND (reference sequence). The V gene lost 5 bases and the J gene lost 12 bases, with 14 bases spanning the gap. This specimen comes from a study of shared clonotypes between healthy human individuals. The sample was memory CD4+ T cells from PBMCs. As for subset: CD45RA-negative fraction. The receptor was derived from a man younger than 30 in good health. Some clones in this sample may be carry-over from other donors' samples. The chain joins TRBV19 to TRBJ2-1; the D gene is possibly TRBD1 (6 bases). DNA of the CDR3: TGTGCCAGTAGTCACAGGGCAAGCGGGCAGTTCTTC. This encodes CASSHRASGQFF.